The rows below give T cell receptor beta chains drawn from one sample of a study of control samples from healthy donors and cancer patients. Profiling relied on immunoSEQ multiplex PCR, and the TCRdb table lists in-frame clones only, not all of them. The sample holds 95,000 to 150,000 clones, roughly 90% seen once. The sequenced sample was blood. These receptors all come from a man aged 50-60 years in good health. Each CDR3 is given with its conserved first and last residue. The order of the fields is J gene, clone size, CDR3 length, V gene, CDR3 protein. Not every row has a clone size; where given, it reads once, few, many or a size class.

j_call: TRBJ1-1; clone_size: .; cdr3_length: 14; v_call: TRBV13; cdr3_aa: CASSAHRVDTEAFF
j_call: TRBJ2-1; clone_size: .; cdr3_length: 14; v_call: TRBV7-2; cdr3_aa: CASSFRGSTGEQFF
j_call: TRBJ2-3; clone_size: .; cdr3_length: 15; v_call: TRBV2; cdr3_aa: CASSPTGAPTDTQYF
j_call: TRBJ1-1; clone_size: .; cdr3_length: 14; v_call: TRBV5-1; cdr3_aa: CASSLDLGNTEAFF
j_call: TRBJ1-2; clone_size: few; cdr3_length: 17; v_call: TRBV2; cdr3_aa: CASSETISYATNYGYTF
j_call: TRBJ2-3; clone_size: .; cdr3_length: 16; v_call: TRBV4-2; cdr3_aa: CASSQEGRGLADTQYF
j_call: TRBJ2-3; clone_size: .; cdr3_length: 16; v_call: TRBV24-1; cdr3_aa: CATSETGGDRSDTQYF
j_call: TRBJ1-1; clone_size: .; cdr3_length: 12; v_call: TRBV29-1; cdr3_aa: CSVDQQGAEAFF
j_call: TRBJ1-5; clone_size: .; cdr3_length: 13; v_call: TRBV27; cdr3_aa: CASSFQGNQPQHF
j_call: TRBJ1-2; clone_size: .; cdr3_length: 11; v_call: TRBV23-1; cdr3_aa: CASSFSRGYTF
j_call: TRBJ1-1; clone_size: .; cdr3_length: 14; v_call: TRBV19; cdr3_aa: CASSIGVMNTEAFF
j_call: TRBJ2-3; clone_size: .; cdr3_length: 15; v_call: TRBV12-5; cdr3_aa: CASGLATSSTDTQYF
j_call: TRBJ2-7; clone_size: .; cdr3_length: 11; v_call: TRBV20-1; cdr3_aa: CSARAPYEQYF
j_call: TRBJ1-5; clone_size: once; cdr3_length: 17; v_call: TRBV9; cdr3_aa: CASSPYGLSDSNQPQHF
j_call: TRBJ2-3; clone_size: .; cdr3_length: 15; v_call: TRBV4-3; cdr3_aa: CASSYGGGNTDTQYF
j_call: TRBJ1-1; clone_size: .; cdr3_length: 16; v_call: TRBV27; cdr3_aa: CASSLSPGQGATEAFF
j_call: TRBJ2-3; clone_size: .; cdr3_length: 17; v_call: TRBV4-1; cdr3_aa: CASSQATDPRGADTQYF
j_call: TRBJ2-5; clone_size: .; cdr3_length: 16; v_call: TRBV6-2/TRBV6-3; cdr3_aa: CASSGQGEGVEETQYF
j_call: TRBJ1-2; clone_size: .; cdr3_length: 16; v_call: TRBV7-2; cdr3_aa: CASSLKGGRGPYGYTF
j_call: TRBJ1-5; clone_size: .; cdr3_length: 17; v_call: TRBV10-3; cdr3_aa: CAISESGQGNSNQPQHF
j_call: TRBJ1-2; clone_size: .; cdr3_length: 13; v_call: TRBV2; cdr3_aa: CASLNRAGKGYTF
j_call: TRBJ2-2; clone_size: .; cdr3_length: 17; v_call: TRBV18; cdr3_aa: CASSPPTQSRDTGELFF
j_call: TRBJ1-1; clone_size: .; cdr3_length: 13; v_call: TRBV30; cdr3_aa: CACIGQPNTEAFF
j_call: TRBJ2-1; clone_size: .; cdr3_length: 16; v_call: TRBV9; cdr3_aa: CASSVAWGGAMNEQFF
j_call: TRBJ2-7; clone_size: .; cdr3_length: 13; v_call: TRBV30; cdr3_aa: CAWSVGGFYEQYF
j_call: TRBJ2-7; clone_size: .; cdr3_length: 15; v_call: TRBV7-2; cdr3_aa: CASSPGWGDSYEQYF
j_call: TRBJ2-5; clone_size: .; cdr3_length: 15; v_call: TRBV6-1; cdr3_aa: CASSEPGVNQETQYF
j_call: TRBJ1-2; clone_size: .; cdr3_length: 13; v_call: TRBV5-6; cdr3_aa: CASSLNQGYGYTF
j_call: TRBJ2-5; clone_size: .; cdr3_length: 14; v_call: TRBV6-5; cdr3_aa: CASDHRGFQETQYF
j_call: TRBJ1-5; clone_size: .; cdr3_length: 16; v_call: TRBV18; cdr3_aa: CASSPPQGRGNQPQHF
j_call: TRBJ2-2; clone_size: .; cdr3_length: 17; v_call: TRBV6-2/TRBV6-3; cdr3_aa: CASSSFQHGQYTGELFF
j_call: TRBJ2-3; clone_size: .; cdr3_length: 15; v_call: TRBV5-6; cdr3_aa: CASSLSERGTDTQYF
j_call: TRBJ2-1; clone_size: .; cdr3_length: 14; v_call: TRBV30; cdr3_aa: CAWRGAGGPQEQFF
j_call: TRBJ2-7; clone_size: .; cdr3_length: 16; v_call: TRBV27; cdr3_aa: CASSFLLAGGPYEQYF
j_call: TRBJ2-4; clone_size: .; cdr3_length: 16; v_call: TRBV27; cdr3_aa: CASSTRTSLAKNIQYF
j_call: TRBJ2-7; clone_size: .; cdr3_length: 15; v_call: TRBV5-1; cdr3_aa: CASSPGTGGSNEQYF